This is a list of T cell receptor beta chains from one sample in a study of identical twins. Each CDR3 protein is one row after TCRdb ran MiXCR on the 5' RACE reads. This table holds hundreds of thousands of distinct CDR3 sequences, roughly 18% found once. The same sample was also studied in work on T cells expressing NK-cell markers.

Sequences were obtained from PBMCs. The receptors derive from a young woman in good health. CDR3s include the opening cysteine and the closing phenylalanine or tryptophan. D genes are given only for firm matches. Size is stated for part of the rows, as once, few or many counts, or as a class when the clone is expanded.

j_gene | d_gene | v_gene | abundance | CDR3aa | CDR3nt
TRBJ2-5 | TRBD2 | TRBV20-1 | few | CSASRGGAETQYF | TGCAGTGCTTCCCGGGGGGGCGCGGAGACCCAGTACTTC
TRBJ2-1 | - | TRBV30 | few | CAWTGGPTSGHEQFF | TGTGCCTGGACGGGGGGCCCCACCTCCGGCCATGAGCAGTTCTTC
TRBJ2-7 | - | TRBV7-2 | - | CASTPAGWTYEQYF | TGTGCCAGCACACCTGCCGGCTGGACCTACGAGCAGTACTTC
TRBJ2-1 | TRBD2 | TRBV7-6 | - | CASSPRTLAGGVPSSYNEQFF | TGTGCCAGCAGCCCTCGTACACTGGCGGGAGGCGTTCCGAGCTCCTACAATGAGCAGTTCTTC
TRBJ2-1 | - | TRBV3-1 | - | CASSQDTTGGQQFF | TGTGCCAGCAGCCAAGACACGACCGGGGGTCAGCAGTTCTTC
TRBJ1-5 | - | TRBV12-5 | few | CASQKQGMGNQPQHF | TGTGCTAGTCAAAAACAGGGAATGGGCAATCAGCCCCAGCATTTT
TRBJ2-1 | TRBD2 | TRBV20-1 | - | CSANMGREGPQFF | TGCAGTGCAAACATGGGGCGGGAGGGACCGCAGTTCTTC
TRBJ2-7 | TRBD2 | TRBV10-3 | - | CAGGLAVYF | TGTGCCGGAGGACTAGCTGTGTACTTC
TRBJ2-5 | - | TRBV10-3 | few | CAISVTARKETQYF | TGTGCCATCAGTGTGACAGCCAGAAAAGAGACCCAGTACTTC
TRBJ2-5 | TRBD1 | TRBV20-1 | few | CSASSDRVGQETQYF | TGCAGTGCTTCTTCGGACAGGGTGGGGCAAGAGACCCAGTACTTC
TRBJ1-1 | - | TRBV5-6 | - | CASSPGWGGYTEAFF | TGTGCCAGCAGCCCCGGATGGGGAGGGTATACTGAAGCTTTCTTT
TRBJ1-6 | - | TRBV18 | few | CASSPSGSTNSPLHF | TGTGCCAGCTCACCGTCAGGCTCGACTAATTCACCCCTCCACTTT
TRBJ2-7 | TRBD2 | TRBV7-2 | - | CASSFLWTSALYEQYF | TGTGCCAGCAGCTTTTTATGGACTAGCGCCTTATACGAGCAGTACTTC
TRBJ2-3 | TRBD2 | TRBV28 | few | CASSPTSGVSTDTQYF | TGTGCCAGCAGTCCAACTAGCGGGGTTAGCACAGATACGCAGTATTTT
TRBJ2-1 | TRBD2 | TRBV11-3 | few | CASSHGTSNHNEQFF | TGTGCCAGCAGCCACGGGACTAGCAACCACAATGAGCAGTTCTTC
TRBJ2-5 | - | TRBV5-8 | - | CASSRGQVQETQYF | TGTGCCAGCAGCCGAGGGCAGGTCCAAGAGACCCAGTACTTC
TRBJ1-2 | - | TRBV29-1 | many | CSVYGNYGYTF | TGCAGCGTATACGGGAACTATGGCTACACCTTC
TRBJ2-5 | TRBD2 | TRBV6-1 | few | CASRSRGGSEETQYF | TGTGCCAGCAGAAGCCGCGGGGGTTCAGAAGAGACCCAGTACTTC
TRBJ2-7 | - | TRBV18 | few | CASSLSSAASTYEQYF | TGTGCCAGCTCACTTTCTAGCGCTGCGTCTACCTACGAGCAGTACTTC
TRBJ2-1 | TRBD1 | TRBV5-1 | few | CASSLGTGLSWEQFF | TGCGCCAGCAGCCTGGGGACAGGGCTGAGCTGGGAGCAGTTCTTC
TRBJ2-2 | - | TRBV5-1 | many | CASSFGTANTGELFF | TGTGCCAGCAGCTTCGGAACAGCGAACACCGGGGAGCTGTTTTTT
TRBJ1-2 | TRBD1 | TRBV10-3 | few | CAISERTGNGYTF | TGTGCCATCAGTGAGCGGACAGGCAATGGCTACACCTTC
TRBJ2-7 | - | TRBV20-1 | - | CGALTGLSYEQYF | TGCGGTGCTCTTACAGGACTCTCCTACGAGCAGTACTTC
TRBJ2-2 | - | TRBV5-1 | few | CASSLNPGAGDTGELFF | TGCGCCAGCAGCTTAAACCCAGGGGCAGGGGACACCGGGGAGCTGTTTTTT
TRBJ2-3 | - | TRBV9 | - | CASSDDFGTDTQYF | TGTGCCAGCAGCGACGACTTTGGCACAGATACGCAGTATTTT
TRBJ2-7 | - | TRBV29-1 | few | CSVLSDRYEQYF | TGCAGCGTTCTCTCGGACCGTTACGAGCAGTACTTC
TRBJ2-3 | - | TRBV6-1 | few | CASSQLARTDTQYF | TGTGCCAGCAGTCAACTAGCTCGCACAGATACGCAGTATTTT
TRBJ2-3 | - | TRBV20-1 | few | CSARQTLNTQYF | TGCAGTGCTCGGCAGACCCTGAATACGCAGTATTTT
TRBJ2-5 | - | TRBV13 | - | CASSSGGQGGETQYF | TGTGCCAGCAGCAGTGGGGGGCAGGGAGGAGAGACCCAGTACTTC
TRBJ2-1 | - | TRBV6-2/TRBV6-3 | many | CASRDYNEQFF | TGTGCCAGCCGAGACTACAATGAGCAGTTCTTC
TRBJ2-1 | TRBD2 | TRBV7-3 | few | CASARGGSYNEQFF | TGTGCCAGCGCTCGCGGGGGTTCCTACAATGAGCAGTTCTTC
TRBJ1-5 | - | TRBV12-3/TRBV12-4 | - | CASSTPVGGWQQPQHF | TGTGCCAGCAGTACCCCCGTGGGAGGGTGGCAACAGCCCCAGCATTTT
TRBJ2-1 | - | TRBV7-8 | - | CASSLGQEQFF | TGTGCCAGCAGCTTAGGACAGGAGCAGTTCTTC
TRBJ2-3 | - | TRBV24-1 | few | CATSDLITDTQYF | TGTGCCACCAGTGACCTGATCACAGATACGCAGTATTTT
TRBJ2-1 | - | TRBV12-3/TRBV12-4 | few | CASSLEYSYNEQFF | TGTGCCAGCAGTTTAGAATACTCCTACAATGAGCAGTTCTTC
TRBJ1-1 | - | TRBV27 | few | CASSLLHAKGAEAFF | TGTGCCAGCAGCTTGCTACATGCGAAAGGGGCTGAAGCTTTCTTT
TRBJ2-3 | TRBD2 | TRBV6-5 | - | CASSYVGRASGSPDTQYF | TGTGCCAGCAGTTACGTAGGGAGGGCTAGCGGGAGTCCAGATACGCAGTATTTT
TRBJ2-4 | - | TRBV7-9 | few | CASSGTSELGNIQYF | TGTGCCAGCAGCGGTACGTCCGAATTGGGGAACATTCAGTACTTC
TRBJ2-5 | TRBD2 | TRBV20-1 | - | CSARGAPAGGQETQYF | TGCAGTGCTAGAGGGGCGCCAGCGGGAGGACAAGAGACCCAGTACTTC
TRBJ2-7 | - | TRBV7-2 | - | CASSSTRGPYEQYF | TGTGCCAGCAGCTCGACTAGGGGGCCCTACGAGCAGTACTTC
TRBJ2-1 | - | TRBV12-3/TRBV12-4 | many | CASSSGSWAFF | TGTGCCAGCAGTTCCGGGTCGTGGGCGTTCTTC
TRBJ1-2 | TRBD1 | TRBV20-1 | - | CSASPRTGENYGYTF | TGCAGTGCAAGCCCCAGGACAGGGGAAAATTATGGCTACACCTTC
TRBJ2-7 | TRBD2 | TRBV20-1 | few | CSARLPSGGRTNEQYF | TGCAGTGCTAGACTCCCCTCCGGCGGGAGGACGAACGAGCAGTACTTC
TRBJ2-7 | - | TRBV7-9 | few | CASSLVAAEDEQYF | TGTGCCAGCAGCTTAGTAGCGGCCGAGGACGAGCAGTACTTC
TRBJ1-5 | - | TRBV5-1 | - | CASSLGTGTTNSNQPQHF | TGCGCCAGCAGCTTAGGTACCGGGACAACAAATAGCAATCAGCCCCAGCATTTT
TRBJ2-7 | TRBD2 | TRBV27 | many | CASSIRTSGSHEQYF | TGTGCCAGCAGTATCCGGACTAGCGGGAGCCACGAGCAGTACTTC
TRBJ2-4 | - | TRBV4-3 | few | CASSRGLSLAKNIQYF | TGCGCCAGCAGCCGAGGATTGTCCCTGGCCAAAAACATTCAGTACTTC
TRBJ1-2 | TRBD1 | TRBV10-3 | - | CAISGKTQGANYGYTF | TGTGCCATCAGTGGCAAAACCCAGGGGGCCAACTATGGCTACACCTTC
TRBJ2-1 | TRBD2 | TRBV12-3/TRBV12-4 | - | CASRETSGYNEQFF | TGTGCCAGCAGGGAGACTAGCGGTTACAATGAGCAGTTCTTC
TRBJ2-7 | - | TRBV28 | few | CASSTTSSYEQYF | TGTGCCAGCAGTACCACGAGCTCCTACGAGCAGTACTTC
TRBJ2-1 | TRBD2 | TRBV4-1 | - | CASNQRSGGAYEQFF | TGCGCCAGCAACCAACGAAGCGGGGGGGCATATGAGCAGTTCTTC